Shown below are 27 T cell receptor beta chains from a single sample sequenced in a study of cytomegalovirus exposure and HLA in healthy donors. PCR primers comprised 60 Vbeta and 13 Jbeta primers. Profiling relied on immunoSEQ multiplex PCR, and the TCRdb table lists in-frame clones only, not all of them. The sample holds 95,000 to 150,000 clones, 66% seen once. Material: PBMCs. The receptors shown here come from a man aged 18 to 30 in good health and CMV-seronegative.

This clone was recorded only once. CDR3: CASSLGRGGGARTDTQYF. The DNA for the CDR3 is TGTGCCAGCAGCCTTGGTAGGGGAGGGGGGGCGCGCACAGATACGCAGTATTTT. The rearrangement links TRBV5-4 to TRBJ2-3; tentative D call: TRBD2 (7 bases). The CDR3 length is 18 residues. V lost 4 bases and J lost 1, with 22 bases in between. CDR1 is SGHNT, CDR2 YYREEE, per germline (reference sequence).

The gene calls are TRBV13 and TRBJ1-3; D is possibly TRBD1 (5 bases). The CDR3 has 13 amino acids. Germline CDR1 is PRHDT and CDR2 is FYEKMQ (reference sequence). V lost 6 bases and J lost 8, with 14 bases in between. This CDR3 is CASRGRQRDTIYF. The CDR3 DNA reads TGTGCCAGCAGGGGACGCCAGCGGGACACCATATATTTT.

This clone was counted only a few times. This chain uses TRBV7-2 with TRBJ2-7, with D possibly TRBD2 on 7 matching bases. The V end was cut by 8 bases, the J end by 2 bases, with 16 bases between. Germline-derived CDR1 and CDR2 are SGHTA and FQGNSA. This CDR3 contains 14 residues. The CDR3: CASSPSGGPYEQYF. DNA for the CDR3: TGTGCCAGCTCCCCCTCCGGGGGGCCCTACGAGCAGTACTTC.

J is TRBJ1-2 and V is TRBV27; no clear D. Germline CDR1 MNHEY, CDR2 SMNVEV (reference sequence). The CDR3 consists of 13 residues. V was clipped by 3 bases and J by 2 bases, with 7 bases between them. The DNA for the CDR3 is TGTGCCAGCAGTTTTAACGGGAACTATGGCTACACCTTC. It translates to CASSFNGNYGYTF.

This clone was observed once. The chain has TRBV6-5 and TRBJ2-7; TRBD1 agrees at 8 bases. This CDR3 contains 15 residues. Trimming at V came to 5 bases and at J to 6 bases, leaving 12 bases not matched to a gene. Germline V lookup: CDR1 MNHEY, CDR2 SVGAGI. DNA of the CDR3: TGTGCCAGCAGTCCTTGGGACAGGATTCTCCGCGAGCAGTACTTC. It yields the protein CASSPWDRILREQYF.

This rearrangement joins TRBV7-9 to TRBJ1-1; D gene uncertain. Germline CDR1 reads SEHNR; CDR2 reads FQNEAQ (reference sequence). The CDR3 is made up of 15 amino acids. Trimming removed 4 bases at V and 0 bases at J, with 12 bases between. The CDR3 reads CASSSRDTMNTEAFF. CDR3 DNA sequence: TGTGCCAGCAGCTCCAGAGACACGATGAACACTGAAGCTTTCTTT.

This chain uses TRBV7-8 with TRBJ1-4, with unresolved D. CDR3 length equals 15 residues. V dropped 5 bases and J dropped 7 bases, with 17 bases sitting between them. Per the germline V gene, CDR1 is SGHVS and CDR2 is FQNEAQ. The CDR3 here is CASSARHSPSEKLFF. CDR3 in DNA: TGTGCCAGCAGCGCCCGCCATTCTCCTAGTGAAAAACTGTTTTTT.

The J gene is TRBJ1-1, the V gene TRBV11-2; possible D gene TRBD1, 6 bases. Germline CDR1 reads SGHAT; CDR2 reads FQNNGV. This CDR3 region has 14 residues. The V gene lost 5 bases and the J gene lost 4 bases, with 14 bases spanning the gap. CDR3 DNA sequence: TGTGCCAGCAGCGCCCGCGGGGGGGCCACTGAAGCTTTCTTT. Encoded protein: CASSARGGATEAFF.

V is TRBV27 and J is TRBJ2-1; D might be TRBD1 (5 bases). The germline V gene encodes CDR1 MNHEY and CDR2 SMNVEV (reference sequence). The CDR3 consists of 16 residues. The V end was cut by 3 bases, the J end by 7 bases, with 19 bases between. The CDR3 DNA sequence: TGTGCCAGCAGTTTCGTTAAATCAGGGCGGAAAAATGAGCAGTTCTTC. Translating it yields CASSFVKSGRKNEQFF.

This clone has a handful of counts. The sample carries other DNA sequences with the same CDR3. The chain's CDR3 is CASSLGHSNYEQYF. The CDR3 DNA reads TGTGCCAGCAGCTTAGGTCACAGCAACTACGAGCAGTACTTC. The chain employs TRBV7-8 and TRBJ2-7; D call uncertain. Germline CDR1 SGHVS, CDR2 FQNEAQ. The CDR3 covers 14 residues. The V gene lost 1 base and the J gene lost 3 bases, with 10 bases spanning the gap.

This rearrangement joins TRBV25-1 to TRBJ1-5; weak D call: TRBD1 (5 bases). CDR3 length: 13 residues. Germline V gene lookup returns CDR1 MGHDK and CDR2 SYGVNS. The ends were cut back, 4 bases at V and 10 bases at J, with 14 bases in the middle. The CDR3 loop is CASSGGVLGPQHF. CDR3 nucleotides: TGTGCCAGCAGTGGGGGGGTTTTAGGACCCCAGCATTTT. The variable domain in full, completed from reference TRBV25-1 and TRBJ1-5, reads EADIYQTPRYLVIGTGKKITLECSQTMGHDKMYWYQQDPGMELHLIHYSYGVNSTEKGDLSSESTVSRIRTEHFPLTLESARPSHTSQYLCASSGGVLGPQHFGDGTRLSIL.

V is TRBV2 and J is TRBJ2-1; TRBD2 matches 8 bases. CDR3 length: 15 amino acids. From germline, CDR1 is SNHLY and CDR2 FYNNEI. The J segment lost 7 bases and the V segment lost 3 bases, leaving 8 bases of the junction unmatched. The CDR3 nucleotides read TGTGCCAGCAGTGAGTCCCGACTAGCGAAAAATGAGCAGTTCTTC. It specifies CASSESRLAKNEQFF.

The chain combines TRBV11-2 with TRBJ2-7, with 8 bases identical to TRBD1. Unmatched junction bases numbered 7, after V lost 5 bases and J lost 4 bases. The CDR3 covers 14 residues. Germline CDR1 is SGHAT and CDR2 is FQNNGV. The CDR3 region is CASSPGTGAYEQYF. In DNA, the CDR3 is TGTGCCAGCAGCCCCGGGACAGGCGCTTACGAGCAGTACTTC.

V usage is TRBV19 and J usage is TRBJ1-1, with D tentatively TRBD1 (6 bases). Germline loops: CDR1 LNHDA, CDR2 SQIVND (reference sequence). The CDR3 contains 15 residues. Trimming pared 6 bases from V and 1 base from J, leaving 15 bases between. CDR3: CASSQTGIRNTEAFF. CDR3 in DNA: TGTGCCAGTAGCCAAACAGGGATTCGGAACACTGAAGCTTTCTTT.

This clone was observed a few times. This rearrangement joins TRBV7-2 to TRBJ2-3, with D perhaps TRBD2 (6 bases). V was clipped by 5 bases and J by 7 bases, with 13 bases between them. The germline CDR1 and CDR2 sequences are SGHTA and FQGNSA. This CDR3 is 13 amino acids long. The CDR3 DNA reads as TGTGCCAGCAGCGCAGGAGGGTTTTATACGCAGTATTTT. Its translation: CASSAGGFYTQYF.

This chain links TRBV6-5 with TRBJ1-1; D gene ambiguous. The ends were cut back, 7 bases at V and 10 bases at J, with 13 bases in the middle. The CDR3 has 11 residues. Germline loops: CDR1 MNHEY, CDR2 SVGAGI. The CDR3 here is CASTSPEGAFF. CDR3 bases: TGTGCCAGCACTTCCCCAGAGGGAGCTTTCTTT.

This clone was detected a few times. The chain carries TRBV5-1 and TRBJ2-5; 9 nucleotides align to TRBD1. The J call could be wrong; TRBJ2-7 is a better fit for the DNA end. CDR1 and CDR2 from the germline V gene are SGHRS and YFSETQ. This CDR3 spans 15 amino acids. Written as DNA, the CDR3 is TGCGCCAGCAGCTTGAGGGGACAGGGATCCTACGAGCAGTACTTC. Its protein product is CASSLRGQGSYEQYF.

The chain has TRBV7-3 and TRBJ1-1; 8 nucleotides agree with TRBD1. CDR3 size: 16 residues. J lost 1 base, V lost 4 bases, and 8 bases had no gene match. Germline CDR1 reads SGHTA; CDR2 reads FQGTGA. CDR3 sequence (DNA): TGTGCCAGCAGCTCACCTACCGGGACAGGGAACACTGAAGCTTTCTTT. Its protein product is CASSSPTGTGNTEAFF. Using reference TRBV7-3 and TRBJ1-1 for the parts outside the CDR3, the full variable domain is GAGVSQTPSNKVTEKGKYVELRCDPISGHTALYWYRQSLGQGPEFLIYFQGTGAADDSGLPNDRFFAVRPEGSVSTLKIQRTERGDSAVYLCASSSPTGTGNTEAFFGQGTRLTVV.

The table lists this clone with a few counts. The gene calls are TRBV6-5 and TRBJ1-1; D is ambiguous. The germline gives CDR1 MNHEY, CDR2 SVGAGI. Trimming left V 2 bases short and J 1 base short, with 8 bases between. CDR3 length equals 14 residues. This CDR3 is CASSYREWNTEAFF. The DNA of the CDR3 is TGTGCCAGCAGTTACAGGGAGTGGAACACTGAAGCTTTCTTT.

The CDR3 DNA follows: TGTGCCAGCAGCTTTAGCGGGGGCAACACAGATACGCAGTATTTT. This encodes CASSFSGGNTDTQYF. V usage is TRBV11-3 and J usage is TRBJ2-3; TRBD2 matches 9 bases. V lost 3 bases to trimming and J lost 2 bases; unmatched junction nucleotides: 3. The germline V gene has CDR1 SGHNT and CDR2 YENEEA. This CDR3 comprises 15 residues.

The V call is TRBV7-3, the J call TRBJ2-1, with 10 bases identical to TRBD2. CDR3 size: 15 residues. The V gene end was trimmed by 4 bases and the J gene end by 9 bases; junction bases not matched to a gene: 9. Germline loops: CDR1 SGHTA, CDR2 FQGTGA. In DNA form, the CDR3 reads TGTGCCAGCAGCTCGAGAAGCGGGGGGGCCGTTGAGCAGTTCTTC. Translated: CASSSRSGGAVEQFF.

The gene calls are TRBV19 and TRBJ2-7; 11 bases are a match to TRBD2. The CDR3 totals 16 residues. Germline CDR1 LNHDA, CDR2 SQIVND (reference sequence). With 1 base clipped from V and 2 bases from J, the junction kept 4 bases outside the gene matches. CDR3 sequence (DNA): TGTGCCAGTAGTATAGGTGGGACTAGCGGAACCTACGAGCAGTACTTC. The encoded protein is CASSIGGTSGTYEQYF. The whole variable domain, remainder taken from reference TRBV19 and TRBJ2-7, is DGGITQSPKYLFRKEGQNVTLSCEQNLNHDAMYWYRQDPGQGLRLIYYSQIVNDFQKGDIAEGYSVSREKKESFPLTVTSAQKNPTAFYLCASSIGGTSGTYEQYFGPGTRLTVT.

This clone was observed once. This rearrangement joins TRBV29-1 to TRBJ2-1; 9 nucleotides line up with TRBD2. In germline, CDR1 is SQVTM, CDR2 ANQGSEA. This CDR3 is built from 16 residues. Trimming cost V 7 bases and J 5 bases; bases outside gene matches: 15. In nucleotides, the CDR3 is TGCAGCGCACGCCCCTGGTGGCGGGAGGGACACAATGAGCAGTTCTTC. The encoded protein is CSARPWWREGHNEQFF.

The chain carries TRBV7-8 and TRBJ2-3; no clear D. CDR3 length: 12 amino acids. Germline CDR1 SGHVS, CDR2 FQNEAQ. Trimming removed 2 bases at V and 6 bases at J, with 6 bases between. The chain's CDR3 is CASSLSGDTQYF. CDR3 nucleotides: TGTGCCAGCAGCTTATCCGGGGATACGCAGTATTTT. The full variable domain, completed using reference TRBV7-8 and TRBJ2-3, is GAGVSQSPRYKVAKRGQDVALRCDPISGHVSLFWYQQALGQGPEFLTYFQNEAQLDKSGLPSDRFFAERPEGSVSTLKIQRTQQEDSAVYLCASSLSGDTQYFGPGTRLTVL.

The J gene is TRBJ2-1, the V gene TRBV4-2, with 7 bases aligning to TRBD1. This CDR3 is built from 16 residues. Germline V gene lookup returns CDR1 LGHNA and CDR2 YNFKEQ. J was trimmed by 2 bases and V by 0 bases; bases with no gene match: 4. The CDR3, as DNA: TGTGCCAGCAGCCAAGAAGGGGGCCTTGCCTACAATGAGCAGTTCTTC. As protein: CASSQEGGLAYNEQFF.

The chain couples TRBV29-1 to TRBJ2-2; 14 bases map to TRBD2. With 8 bases clipped from V and 4 bases from J, the junction kept 9 bases outside the gene matches. CDR1 SQVTM and CDR2 ANQGSEA come from the germline V gene. This CDR3 has 16 residues. CDR3 DNA sequence: TGCAGCCTGCCGGGACTAGCGGGAGTTGGCACCGGGGAGCTGTTTTTT. Translating it yields CSLPGLAGVGTGELFF.

The sample holds a few counts of this clone. V and J are TRBV2 and TRBJ2-6, with 9 bases fitting TRBD1. The germline CDR1 and CDR2 sequences are SNHLY and FYNNEI. Unmatched junction bases numbered 6, after V lost 4 bases and J lost 2 bases. The CDR3 is made up of 17 amino acids. CDR3 amino acids: CASSGDRDLTGANVLTF. CDR3 in DNA: TGTGCCAGCAGTGGGGACAGGGATTTAACTGGGGCCAACGTCCTGACTTTC.